Below, 19 T cell receptor beta chains from the same sample are listed, as sequenced in a study of T cells in tuberculosis. Repertoires were generated with immunoSEQ multiplex PCR, while TCRdb's copy carries only in-frame clones and drops some. Found here are under 25,000 clones, around 97% of them singletons; the top ten hold 6.2%. Sequencing used PBMCs. The source is a donor aged 10-29 years with latent tuberculosis or without tuberculosis infection.

The chain recombines TRBV10-3 with TRBJ2-2, with D unclear. Per germline, CDR1 ENHRY and CDR2 SYGVKD. Trimming left V 3 bases short and J 1 base short, with 6 bases between. The CDR3 is 14 residues long. CDR3 DNA sequence: TGTGCCATCAGTGATCGACAGAACACCGGGGAGCTGTTTTTT. Translated: CAISDRQNTGELFF.

This clone has just one count. The junction shows a germline mismatch at one end, possibly a read error. The rearrangement links TRBV18 to TRBJ2-2; 9 bases line up with TRBD1. The CDR3 totals 16 residues. Looked up from germline, CDR1 is KGHSH and CDR2 is LQKENI. The CDR3 sequence is CASLPGTGGNAGELFF. The CDR3 nucleotides are TGTGCCAGCTTACCAGGAACAGGGGGCAACGCCGGGGAGCTGTTTTTT.

The rearrangement links TRBV6-1 to TRBJ2-7, with D perhaps TRBD2 (6 bases). CDR1 MNHNS and CDR2 SASEGT come from the germline V gene. CDR3 length equals 13 residues. Trimming took off 6 bases at V and 5 bases at J, with 14 bases between the two ends. The CDR3 sequence is CASRRDAANEQYF. CDR3 in DNA: TGTGCCAGCAGGCGGGACGCGGCGAACGAGCAGTACTTC.

The gene calls are TRBV6-5 and TRBJ2-1; D is unclear. Germline values: CDR1 MNHEY, CDR2 SVGAGI. Trimming pared 4 bases from V and 12 bases from J, leaving 13 bases between. This CDR3 region has 12 residues. CDR3 DNA: TGTGCCAGCAGTTCCCAGACCAAGCGGCAGTTCTTC. Amino acid sequence: CASSSQTKRQFF.

CDR3 region: CASSQDIGRGRNGYTF. DNA for the CDR3: TGCGCCAGCAGCCAAGATATCGGTCGGGGGAGAAATGGCTACACCTTC. The J gene is TRBJ1-2, the V gene TRBV4-3, with D possibly matching TRBD1 (5 bases). Germline values: CDR1 LGHNA, CDR2 YSLEER. The V end lost 0 bases, the J end lost 6 bases, and 17 bases lay between the germline ends. The CDR3 runs 16 residues.

This rearrangement joins TRBV6-6 to TRBJ1-6; TRBD1 aligns across 8 bases. The CDR3 has 16 amino acids. Germline CDR1 and CDR2: MNHNY and SVGAGI (reference sequence). J gave up 4 bases and V 7 bases, and 9 bases lay outside the gene matches. In DNA, the CDR3 is TGTGCCAGCACCGACAGGGGAGCCACTTATAATTCACCCCTCCACTTT. It translates to CASTDRGATYNSPLHF.

The chain links TRBV6-5 to TRBJ2-5; 10 bases align to TRBD2. The germline V gene encodes CDR1 MNHEY and CDR2 SVGAGI. This CDR3 spans 16 amino acids. V lost 4 bases and J lost 5; bases outside the gene matches: 10. The CDR3 reads CASSSIDSGGAETQYF. DNA of the CDR3: TGTGCCAGCAGTTCCATCGACAGCGGGGGGGCGGAGACCCAGTACTTC.

The chain combines TRBV19 with TRBJ2-7; tentative D call: TRBD2 (5 bases). The germline V gene has CDR1 LNHDA and CDR2 SQIVND (reference sequence). Between the trimmed V and J ends, which lost 5 bases and 2 bases, there was a span of 13 bases. This CDR3 is 14 amino acids long. The CDR3 DNA reads as TGTGCCAGTAGTCCTAAGGACTGGGCCTACGAGCAGTACTTC. Its protein product is CASSPKDWAYEQYF.

In DNA, the CDR3 is TGTGCCAGCAAAGATGTAGCGGCTAATGAGCAGTTCTTC. Amino acids: CASKDVAANEQFF. J is TRBJ2-1 and V is TRBV6-5, with TRBD2 as a possible D gene (6 bases). Germline CDR1 is MNHEY and CDR2 is SVGAGI. This CDR3 region has 13 residues. Trimming removed 7 bases at V and 7 bases at J, with 14 bases between.

V usage is TRBV6-6 and J usage is TRBJ1-2; maybe TRBD1 (6 bases). This CDR3 has 14 residues. Germline assignment: CDR1 MNHNY and CDR2 SVGAGI (reference sequence). V lost 7 bases, J lost 8 bases, and 20 bases lay in between. CDR3 loop: CASNYPGQQYGYTF. The CDR3 nucleotides are TGTGCCAGCAACTACCCGGGACAACAATACGGCTACACCTTC.

V gene TRBV30 combines with J gene TRBJ1-2; no clear D. CDR1 GTSNPN and CDR2 SVGIG come from the germline V gene (reference sequence). V lost 1 base and J lost 7, with 10 bases in between. The length of the CDR3 is 12 residues. The CDR3 loop is CAWSAWLSGYTF. For the CDR3, the DNA is TGTGCCTGGAGTGCTTGGTTGAGTGGCTACACCTTC.

The chain links TRBV27 to TRBJ1-2, with TRBD1 matching 9 bases. CDR3 size: 16 residues. Trimming cost V 2 bases and J 3 bases; bases outside gene matches: 7. In germline, CDR1 is MNHEY, CDR2 SMNVEV (reference sequence). The CDR3 loop is CASSLRRDRAYYGYTF. Written as DNA, the CDR3 is TGTGCCAGCAGTTTACGCCGGGACAGGGCGTACTATGGCTACACCTTC.

The rearrangement uses TRBV7-9 and TRBJ2-7; D possibly corresponds to TRBD2 (6 bases). V was shortened by 8 bases and J by 2 bases, with 16 bases between the two germline ends. This CDR3 comprises 14 residues. Per germline, CDR1 SEHNR and CDR2 FQNEAQ (reference sequence). DNA of the CDR3: TGTGCCAGCCGATCCTCGGGCGGGGCCTACGAGCAGTACTTC. Translating gives CASRSSGGAYEQYF.

V is TRBV10-1 and J is TRBJ1-1; the D is unclear. Germline assignment: CDR1 WNHNN and CDR2 SYGVQD (reference sequence). The length of the CDR3 is 13 residues. With 0 bases removed from V and 1 base from J, the gap between germline ends came to 3 bases. The CDR3 reads CASSESGNTEAFF. The CDR3 coding sequence is TGCGCCAGCAGTGAGTCCGGGAACACTGAAGCTTTCTTT.

This chain connects TRBV11-2 to TRBJ1-2; perhaps TRBD1 as D (6 bases). There are 16 residues in the CDR3. V was trimmed by 6 bases and J by 0 bases, leaving 17 bases between them. From germline, CDR1 is SGHAT and CDR2 FQNNGV. The CDR3, as DNA: TGTGCCAGCAGGCGACCCGGACAGACATCTAACTATGGCTACACCTTC. It codes for CASRRPGQTSNYGYTF.

The chain combines TRBV4-1 with TRBJ1-2; D uncertain. This CDR3 has 14 residues. Trimming shortened V by 0 bases and J by 3 bases, and 8 bases separated the two germline ends. CDR1 and CDR2 from the germline V gene are MGHRA and YSYEKL. CDR3 residues: CASSQDQRDYGYTF. The CDR3 nucleotides read TGCGCCAGCAGCCAAGACCAACGGGACTATGGCTACACCTTC.

The V and J genes are TRBV11-2 and TRBJ1-1; TRBD1 might be the D (6 bases). This CDR3 contains 14 residues. The germline CDR1 and CDR2 sequences are SGHAT and FQNNGV. With 3 bases removed from V and 10 bases from J, the gap between germline ends came to 18 bases. The CDR3 nucleotides are TGTGCCAGCAGCTTGAGTGTTAAGGGGGTACGAGCTTTCTTT. It specifies CASSLSVKGVRAFF.

Here the CDR3 reads CASSQVPGATYEQYF. DNA of the CDR3: TGCGCCAGCAGCCAAGTCCCAGGGGCCACCTACGAGCAGTACTTC. This rearrangement joins TRBV4-3 to TRBJ2-7; TRBD1 might be the D (6 bases). V was pared by 1 base and J by 2 bases, with 12 bases between. Germline V gene data show CDR1 as LGHNA and CDR2 as YSLEER. The CDR3 has 15 residues.

Comment on this clone: The CDR3 carries no conserved terminal phenylalanine or tryptophan, so it likely arises from a read error. The limits of the CDR3 on the DNA are not certain, so only TCRdb's listed CDR3 is given. The genes are TRBV2 and TRBJ2-7; no check of the table's D call, TRBD1, against the DNA was made. CDR1 SNHLY and CDR2 FYNNEI come from the germline V gene. The CDR3 has 12 amino acids, counting both end residues. The CDR3 sequence is CASSVTGLASDL.